This T cell receptor (beta chain) is drawn from a study of cytomegalovirus exposure and HLA in healthy donors. Study context: Drawn from HLA-typed donors, tens of millions of unique TCRs were held in an early data release. Regarding the study as a whole: TCR beta sequences numbering 16,951 were associated with HLA alleles at 0.05 false discovery rate in a later analysis. Later analysis identified a missense DCLRE1C variant that was linked to TCR beta V- and J-gene trimming.

This CDR3 has 14 amino acids. After removal of 0 bases from V and 6 bases from J, the junction contained 3 bases not matched to a gene. Germline V gives CDR1 LGHNA, CDR2 YNFKEQ. The PCR had 60 Vbeta and 13 Jbeta primers. Profiling relied on immunoSEQ multiplex PCR, and the TCRdb table lists in-frame clones only, not all of them. The sample has under 150,000 clones; around 72% are singletons. In regard to this clone: Its cognate antigen is unknown.

Sample: PBMCs. This clonotype was sampled from a woman in her thirties or forties in good health and CMV-seronegative. This sequence joins TRBV4-2 and TRBJ1-1, with 8 bases aligning to TRBD1. CDR3 loop: CASSQDQGAAEAFF. For the CDR3, the DNA is TGTGCCAGCAGCCAAGATCAGGGGGCCGCTGAAGCTTTCTTT.